These 8 T cell receptor beta chains were all obtained from the same sample, sequenced in a study of blood T cell repertoires in COVID-19 (dated by TCRdb to 2019 to 2021). Libraries were built with the immunoSEQ multiplex PCR assay. TCRdb mirrors the immuneACCESS table, restricted to in-frame sequences. Some clones are absent from its copies; in checked studies, under half trace to an unresolved V gene, and the reason for the others is unknown. The sample table holds about 180,000 clones, of which 89% were seen once. The ten largest clones capture less than 2% of the sample. Source material: peripheral blood. Receptor source: a man aged 18 to 29 who had recovered from COVID-19.

V and J are TRBV9 and TRBJ2-7; TRBD1 matches at 9 bases. The germline CDR1 and CDR2 sequences are SGDLS and YYNGEE. CDR3 length: 13 residues. V lost 4 bases, J lost 4 bases, and 3 bases stayed unmatched. For the CDR3, the DNA is TGTGCCAGCAGCCCACAGGGGGCGTACGAGCAGTACTTC. Protein: CASSPQGAYEQYF.

The chain uses TRBV6-2 or TRBV6-3 and TRBJ2-4; D unresolved. This CDR3 is built from 13 residues. The germline V gene has CDR1 MNHEY and CDR2 SVGEGT. V was trimmed by 4 bases and J by 4 bases, leaving 8 bases between them. CDR3 loop: CASSLYKKNIQYF. The CDR3 region has the DNA TGTGCCAGCAGTTTATACAAGAAAAACATTCAGTACTTC.

The chain has TRBV29-1 and TRBJ2-6; 12 nucleotides match TRBD1. The CDR3 is 16 amino acids. CDR1 and CDR2 (germline): SQVTM, ANQGSEA. The V segment lost 5 bases and the J segment 1 base; nucleotides outside the gene matches: 3. CDR3 nucleotide sequence: TGCAGCGTTTGGGACAGGGGGCCATCTGGGGCCAACGTCCTGACTTTC. Translating it yields CSVWDRGPSGANVLTF.

V usage is TRBV25-1 and J usage is TRBJ2-5; the D gene is possibly TRBD1 (5 bases). Germline CDR1 MGHDK, CDR2 SYGVNS. The CDR3 is 13 amino acids. Trimming left V 5 bases short and J 1 base short, with 8 bases between. The CDR3 nucleotides are TGTGCCAGCAGTAGGGGCAGCCAAGAGACCCAGTACTTC. It translates to CASSRGSQETQYF. Full variable domain (missing parts from reference TRBV25-1 and TRBJ2-5): EADIYQTPRYLVIGTGKKITLECSQTMGHDKMYWYQQDPGMELHLIHYSYGVNSTEKGDLSSESTVSRIRTEHFPLTLESARPSHTSQYLCASSRGSQETQYFGPGTRLLVL.

The CDR3 reads CASSDPGTGPDEQYF. The CDR3 DNA sequence: TGTGCCAGCAGTGACCCTGGGACAGGTCCTGACGAGCAGTACTTC. The chain combines TRBV25-1 with TRBJ2-7; 8 bases map to TRBD1. Germline V gives CDR1 MGHDK, CDR2 SYGVNS. V gave up 3 bases and J gave up 5 bases; unmatched junction bases: 9. CDR3 length: 15 residues.

This chain connects TRBV7-2 to TRBJ2-6, with D hard to call. CDR1 and CDR2 from the germline V gene are SGHTA and FQGNSA. The germline V and J ends were trimmed by 3 bases and 2 bases, with 8 bases remaining between them. The CDR3 is made up of 15 amino acids. In DNA, the CDR3 is TGTGCCAGCAGCTTTCAGGTCCCTGGGGCCAACGTCCTGACTTTC. Encoded protein: CASSFQVPGANVLTF.

The chain employs TRBV28 and TRBJ2-1; D gene unclear. Trimming left V 10 bases short and J 5 bases short, with 12 bases between. The CDR3 consists of 12 residues. Germline V lookup: CDR1 MDHEN, CDR2 SYDVKM. This CDR3 is CATTSSNNEQFF. The CDR3 DNA reads as TGTGCCACCACCTCGAGCAACAATGAGCAGTTCTTC.

This clone showed up just once. The chain has TRBV20-1 and TRBJ1-3, with a possible D match to TRBD1 (6 bases). V lost 3 bases, J lost 3 bases, and 12 bases lay in between. Germline CDR1 reads DFQATT; CDR2 reads SNEGSKA (reference sequence). The CDR3 totals 14 residues. CDR3 DNA: TGCAGTGCTAGTCATCGCAGGGGTGGAAACACCATATATTTT. It specifies CSASHRRGGNTIYF.